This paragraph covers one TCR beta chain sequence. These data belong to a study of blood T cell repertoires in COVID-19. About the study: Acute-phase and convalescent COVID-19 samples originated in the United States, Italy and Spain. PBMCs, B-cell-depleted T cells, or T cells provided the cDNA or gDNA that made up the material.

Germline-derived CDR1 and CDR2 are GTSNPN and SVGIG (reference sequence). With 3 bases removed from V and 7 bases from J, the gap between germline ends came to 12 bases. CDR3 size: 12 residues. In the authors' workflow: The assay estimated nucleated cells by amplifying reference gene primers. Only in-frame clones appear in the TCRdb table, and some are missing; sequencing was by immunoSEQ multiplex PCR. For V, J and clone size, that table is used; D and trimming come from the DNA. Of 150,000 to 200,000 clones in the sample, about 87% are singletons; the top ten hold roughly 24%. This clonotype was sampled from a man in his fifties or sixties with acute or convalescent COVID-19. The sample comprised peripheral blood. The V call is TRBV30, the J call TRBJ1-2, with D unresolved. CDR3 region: CAWSAKTSGYTF. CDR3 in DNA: TGTGCCTGGAGCGCGAAGACATCTGGCTACACCTTC. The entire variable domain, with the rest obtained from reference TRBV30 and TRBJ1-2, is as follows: SQTIHQWPATLVQPVGSPLSLECTVEGTSNPNLYWYRQAAGRGLQLLFYSVGIGQISSEVPQNLSASRPQDRQFILSSKKLLLSDSGFYLCAWSAKTSGYTFGSGTRLTVV.